These 23 T cell receptor beta chains came from one sample sequenced in a study of regulatory T cells in long-lasting Graves disease. The time point: newly diagnosed GD, antithyroid drugs for less than 3 months. The TCR library was made from RNA that had been extracted from PBMCs in TRIzol. Library construction for TCR beta used iRepertoire HTBI primers and Arm-PCR of CDR3 regions. Each CDR3 protein gets one entry after TCRdb re-called the multiplex PCR reads with MiXCR. The sample lists hundreds of thousands of distinct CDR3 sequences, roughly a sixth occurring once. Sequencing was performed on peripheral blood mononuclear cells (PBMCs), taken at new diagnosis, from a patient treated with antithyroid drugs. These TCRs come from a female donor with Graves disease.

V usage is TRBV12-3 or TRBV12-4 and J usage is TRBJ2-6, with a weak D call TRBD1 (6 bases). The CDR3 covers 14 residues. V lost 10 bases, J lost 1 base, and 11 bases lay in between. This chain's CDR3 is CATATGSGANVLTF. CDR3 in DNA: TGTGCCACCGCCACAGGGTCTGGGGCCAACGTCCTGACTTTC.

The genes are TRBV4-1 and TRBJ2-1; TRBD2 matches at 11 bases. Germline trimming cut 3 bases from V and 5 bases from J; bases unmatched to any gene: 6. Germline-derived CDR1 and CDR2 are MGHRA and YSYEKL. The CDR3 spans 16 residues. This CDR3 is CASSHPLAGGHNEQFF. CDR3 DNA sequence: TGCGCCAGCAGCCATCCTCTAGCGGGGGGTCACAATGAGCAGTTCTTC.

This clonotype was recorded a few times. The V call is TRBV6-2 or TRBV6-3, the J call TRBJ2-7, with 8 bases matching TRBD1. V trimming: 9 bases; J trimming: 6 bases; junction bases outside the gene matches: 4. Germline V gene data show CDR1 as MNHEY and CDR2 as SVGEGT. The CDR3 runs to 11 residues. In DNA, the CDR3 is TGTGCCAGTAGACAGGGGTCCGAGCAGTACTTC. Translating gives CASRQGSEQYF.

This clonotype was counted only a few times. J is TRBJ2-3 and V is TRBV7-9; 11 positions match TRBD1. CDR3 size: 15 residues. Trimming at V came to 4 bases and at J to 3 bases, leaving 3 bases not matched to a gene. CDR1 and CDR2 from the germline V gene are SEHNR and FQNEAQ (reference sequence). This chain's CDR3 is CASSSGQGVTDTQYF. CDR3 bases: TGTGCCAGCAGCTCGGGACAGGGGGTGACAGATACGCAGTATTTT.

This clonotype was seen repeatedly, ten times or more. The rearrangement uses TRBV15 and TRBJ1-1, with 7 bases identical to TRBD1. The trim removed 3 bases at V and 4 bases at J, leaving 5 bases unmatched. The CDR3 is made up of 14 amino acids. The germline CDR1 and CDR2 sequences are LNHNV and YYDKDF (reference sequence). CDR3 sequence (DNA): TGTGCCACCAGCAGTCCCGCAGGGGGCACTGAAGCTTTCTTT. This encodes CATSSPAGGTEAFF.

This clonotype has ten or more counts. The J gene is TRBJ1-1, the V gene TRBV28; 8 bases align to TRBD1. With V trimmed by 5 bases and J by 5 bases, 13 bases remained unmatched. This CDR3 region has 16 residues. Germline CDR1 is MDHEN and CDR2 is SYDVKM. CDR3 in amino acids: CASSPWGRQGQTEAFF. CDR3 DNA: TGTGCCAGCAGTCCCTGGGGGCGACAGGGGCAAACTGAAGCTTTCTTT.

This clonotype was seen repeatedly, ten times or more. The chain combines TRBV6-2 or TRBV6-3 with TRBJ2-1; TRBD2 is a possible D gene (5 bases). This CDR3 has 13 residues. Germline loops: CDR1 MNHEY, CDR2 SVGEGT. V was pared by 4 bases and J by 8 bases, with 12 bases between. The CDR3 reads CASSFGERDEQFF. DNA of the CDR3: TGTGCCAGCAGTTTCGGGGAACGGGATGAGCAGTTCTTC.

This clonotype was detected only a few times. The genes are TRBV28 and TRBJ2-7; 10 bases agree with TRBD1. V lost 2 bases and J lost 6; bases outside the gene matches: 7. There are 15 residues in the CDR3. Germline loops: CDR1 MDHEN, CDR2 SYDVKM. The CDR3 region is CASSLAGQGPPEQYF. CDR3 nucleotide sequence: TGTGCCAGCAGTTTAGCGGGACAGGGGCCCCCCGAGCAGTACTTC.

The CDR3 loop reads CASSFWDTNTGELFF. CDR3 nucleotides: TGTGCCAGCAGCTTCTGGGACACTAACACCGGGGAGCTGTTTTTT. The chain combines TRBV11-2 with TRBJ2-2, with D perhaps TRBD1 (6 bases). Germline V gives CDR1 SGHAT, CDR2 FQNNGV. V was cut by 3 bases and J by 2 bases, with 10 bases left in between. The CDR3 extends over 15 amino acids.

This clonotype has just a few counts. The chain links TRBV3-1 to TRBJ2-1; D call uncertain. CDR1 is LGHDT and CDR2 is YNNKEL in the germline V gene (reference sequence). This CDR3 is 12 amino acids long. V gave up 0 bases and J gave up 7 bases, with 4 bases separating them. CDR3 bases: TGTGCCAGCAGCCAAGAAGGGAATGAGCAGTTCTTC. This sequence encodes CASSQEGNEQFF.

This clonotype was seen more than once but under ten times. V usage is TRBV7-9 and J usage is TRBJ2-1, with TRBD2 matching over 9 bases. J gave up 5 bases and V 5 bases, and 16 bases lay outside the gene matches. The CDR3 is 18 residues long. Germline CDR1 and CDR2: SEHNR and FQNEAQ (reference sequence). CDR3 amino acids: CASSNPPGTSLLDNEQFF. The CDR3 bases are TGTGCCAGCAGCAACCCCCCGGGGACTAGCCTTCTGGACAATGAGCAGTTCTTC.

The chain is built from TRBV25-1 and TRBJ2-1; 9 bases match TRBD2. CDR1 is MGHDK and CDR2 is SYGVNS in the germline V gene. V was pared by 6 bases and J by 8 bases, with 11 bases of the junction left unmatched. This CDR3 is 15 amino acids long. The chain's CDR3 is CASRKVAGVLDEQFF. DNA for the CDR3: TGTGCCAGCAGGAAAGTAGCGGGGGTGTTGGATGAGCAGTTCTTC.

The J gene is TRBJ2-3, the V gene TRBV19, with TRBD1 matching 7 bases. After removal of 6 bases from V and 2 bases from J, the junction contained 2 bases not matched to a gene. The CDR3 is made up of 13 amino acids. Germline-derived CDR1 and CDR2 are LNHDA and SQIVND (reference sequence). The CDR3 loop reads CASRTGYTDTQYF. The CDR3 DNA reads as TGTGCCAGTAGGACAGGGTACACAGATACGCAGTATTTT.

This clonotype was picked up many times. A single base is all that separates this from a far larger clone, so a read error is likely. This chain links TRBV4-1 with TRBJ2-7, with D possibly being TRBD1 or TRBD2 (6 bases each). CDR1 is MGHRA and CDR2 is YSYEKL in the germline V gene. With 3 bases removed from V and 7 bases from J, the gap between germline ends came to 22 bases. The CDR3 has 16 amino acids. CDR3 residues: CASSQVLRGAVNEQYF. Written as DNA, the CDR3 is TGCGCCAGCAGCCAGGTGTTGAGGGGGGCAGTAAATGAGCAGTACTTC.

The sample holds a few counts of this clonotype. V gene TRBV20-1 combines with J gene TRBJ2-6; D is perhaps TRBD1 (5 bases). The CDR3 extends over 16 amino acids. Germline CDR1 reads DFQATT; CDR2 reads SNEGSKA (reference sequence). The germline V and J ends were trimmed by 4 bases and 2 bases, with 15 bases remaining between them. The CDR3 nucleotides are TGCAGTGCTACCTCCAGGGATCGGGCTGGGGCCAACGTCCTGACTTTC. This gives the protein CSATSRDRAGANVLTF.

There are many counts of this clonotype. The chain couples TRBV5-1 to TRBJ1-4; D is perhaps TRBD1 (6 bases). The CDR3 is 18 residues long. Trimming stripped 3 bases from V and 8 bases from J, with 26 bases between. Looked up from germline, CDR1 is SGHRS and CDR2 is YFSETQ. CDR3 region: CASSSTDSSYSAREKLFF. The CDR3 bases are TGCGCCAGCAGCTCTACGGACAGCAGCTACAGCGCACGGGAAAAACTGTTTTTT.

This clonotype was seen a handful of times. The V call is TRBV6-5, the J call TRBJ1-6; D is undetermined. Germline-derived CDR1 and CDR2 are MNHEY and SVGAGI. V was pared by 2 bases and J by 0 bases, with 5 bases between. CDR3 length: 15 amino acids. The CDR3 loop is CASSYGSSYNSPLHF. The CDR3 DNA is TGTGCCAGCAGTTACGGGAGCTCCTATAATTCACCCCTCCACTTT.

This clonotype was counted many times. The CDR3, as DNA: TGCAGTGCTTTACAGGGGGCCATGAACACTGAAGCTTTCTTT. This translates into CSALQGAMNTEAFF. V is TRBV20-1 and J is TRBJ1-1, with 9 bases that match TRBD1. CDR3 length: 14 residues. The V and J ends lost 5 bases and 0 bases, in that order; junction bases with no gene match: 4. Germline V lookup: CDR1 DFQATT, CDR2 SNEGSKA (reference sequence).

This clonotype appeared many times. V usage is TRBV29-1 and J usage is TRBJ1-1, with 8 bases lining up with TRBD1. J was trimmed by 6 bases and V by 6 bases; bases with no gene match: 9. Germline CDR1 reads SQVTM; CDR2 reads ANQGSEA. The CDR3 has 13 amino acids. CDR3 DNA: TGCAGCGTAGGGGACAGGAACCCCCCTGAAGCTTTCTTT. Its protein product is CSVGDRNPPEAFF. The full variable domain, its missing parts supplied by reference TRBV29-1 and TRBJ1-1, is SAVISQKPSRDICQRGTSLTIQCQVDSQVTMMFWYRQQPGQSLTLIATANQGSEATYESGFVIDKFPISRPNLTFSTLTVSNMSPEDSSIYLCSVGDRNPPEAFFGQGTRLTVV.

The table lists this clonotype with a few counts. One end of the junction does not line up with germline, which may come from a read error. The V and J genes are TRBV6-1 and TRBJ2-3; tentatively, D is TRBD1 (5 bases). Germline loops: CDR1 MNHNS, CDR2 SASEGT. The CDR3 totals 15 residues. In DNA, the CDR3 is TGTGCCGGCAGTGAAAGCAGGGCCCCCGCAGATACGCAGTATTTT. Residues: CAGSESRAPADTQYF.

The table lists this clonotype with many counts. V and J are TRBV7-2 and TRBJ1-2; D remains ambiguous. The V gene's germline CDR1 is SGHTA and CDR2 FQGNSA. V was clipped by 5 bases and J by 4 bases, with 11 bases between them. The CDR3 sequence is 13 residues long. The CDR3 DNA reads as TGTGCCAGCAGCCCATCATGGACCTATGGCTACACCTTC. Protein product: CASSPSWTYGYTF.

This clonotype was counted at least ten times. CDR3 amino acids: CASSSNSGGDYGYTF. The CDR3 DNA sequence: TGTGCCAGCAGCTCCAATTCAGGGGGAGACTATGGCTACACCTTC. The rearrangement links TRBV5-6 to TRBJ1-2; TRBD1 matches 7 bases. CDR1 SGHDT and CDR2 YYEEEE come from the germline V gene. Trimming took 3 bases from V and 3 from J; bases not matched to a gene: 8. The CDR3 runs to 15 residues.

This clonotype was seen many times. The genes are TRBV6-5 and TRBJ2-7, with D possibly matching TRBD1 (5 bases). CDR3 length: 16 residues. The germline gives CDR1 MNHEY, CDR2 SVGAGI. The V end lost 1 base, the J end lost 0 bases, and 13 bases lay between the germline ends. The CDR3 region has the DNA TGTGCCAGCAGTTACTTACAGGTATCAAGCTCCTACGAGCAGTACTTC. This gives the protein CASSYLQVSSSYEQYF.